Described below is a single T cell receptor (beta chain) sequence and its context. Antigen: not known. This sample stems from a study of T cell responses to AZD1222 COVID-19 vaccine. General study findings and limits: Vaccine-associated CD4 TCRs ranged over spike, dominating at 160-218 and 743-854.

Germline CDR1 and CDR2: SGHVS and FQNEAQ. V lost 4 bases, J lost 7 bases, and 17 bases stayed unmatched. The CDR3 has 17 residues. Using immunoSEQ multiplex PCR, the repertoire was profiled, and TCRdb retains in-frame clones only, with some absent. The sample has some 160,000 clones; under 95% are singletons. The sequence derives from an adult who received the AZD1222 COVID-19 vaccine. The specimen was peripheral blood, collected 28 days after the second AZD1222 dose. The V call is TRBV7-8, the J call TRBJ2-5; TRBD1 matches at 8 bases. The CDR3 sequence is CASSSPQAGRGPGTQYF. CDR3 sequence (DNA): TGTGCCAGCAGCTCCCCCCAGGCGGGCAGGGGGCCGGGGACCCAGTACTTC.